The sequence of this T cell receptor (beta chain) was determined in a study of CD8 T cells in Susac syndrome. Findings and caveats of the study: There were over 15 Susac-specific public clones in total CD8+ repertoires and a few in CD8+ TEMRA repertoires.

With random hexamers, roughly 0.5 to 1 ug RNA was reverse transcribed. TCRdb passed the immunoSEQ multiplex PCR reads through MiXCR, listing each CDR3 protein once. This sample has approximately 190,000 distinct CDR3 sequences, with roughly 94% found just once. Under recently defined diagnostic criteria, the patients with Susac syndrome qualified as having definite or probable disease. TEMRA cells underwent FACS enrichment and CD8+ and CD4+ T cells underwent negative isolation. As for this clonotype: Its antigen is not identified.

Germline V lookup: CDR1 LNHNV, CDR2 YYDKDF (reference sequence). V was shortened by 6 bases and J by 8 bases, with 16 bases between the two germline ends. This CDR3 region has 13 residues. Specimen: CD8+ T cells from PBMCs. The clonotype was recovered from a human donor with Susac syndrome. The chain uses TRBV15 and TRBJ2-5; D ambiguous. The CDR3 loop reads CATSRAGKETQYF. For the CDR3, the DNA is TGTGCCACCAGTAGGGCAGGCAAGGAAACCCAGTACTTC.